This TCR beta chain was documented in a study of shared clonotypes between healthy human individuals. Study-wide points: Tissue TCR repertoires likely differ from these blood-only repertoires. Memory subsets had estimated richness that was generally smaller than that of naive subsets.

V was shortened by 5 bases and J by 6 bases, with 11 bases between the two germline ends. This CDR3 contains 12 residues. CDR1 is MNHNS and CDR2 is SASEGT in the germline V gene. Only a few counts were recorded for this clone. Antigen specificity is unknown. Measured with immunoSEQ multiplex PCR; TCRdb has only the in-frame clones, and not every one. The sample carries approximately 350,000 clones, over 65% recorded once. This chain links TRBV6-1 with TRBJ2-7, with D unresolved. This clonotype was sampled from a man aged 30 to 45 in good health. Specimen: memory CD4+ T cells sorted from blood. Subset described: CD45RA-negative fraction. CDR3 in amino acids: CASSRGSAEQYF. As DNA, the CDR3 is TGTGCCAGCAGTAGAGGTTCGGCCGAGCAGTACTTC.